This T cell receptor beta chain was documented in a study of T cell changes during pregnancy in multiple sclerosis. Sequencing used immunoSEQ multiplex PCR; TCRdb keeps in-frame clones, though not all of them. The data show tens of thousands of clones, with less than 90% seen just once and 0.64% held by the top ten. This receptor was identified in a female donor with multiple sclerosis, enrolled in a pregnancy study. This specimen was CD4+ T cells from peripheral blood mononuclear cells, taken before pregnancy.

In DNA, the CDR3 is TGTGCCAGCAGCTGGATGCAGGGACAGGAGACGAACATTCAGTACTTC. Amino acid sequence: CASSWMQGQETNIQYF. The gene calls are TRBV5-6 and TRBJ2-4; the match to TRBD1 covers 8 bases. Germline trimming cut 3 bases from V and 7 bases from J; bases unmatched to any gene: 12. CDR3 length: 16 residues. CDR1 and CDR2 from the germline V gene are SGHDT and YYEEEE.